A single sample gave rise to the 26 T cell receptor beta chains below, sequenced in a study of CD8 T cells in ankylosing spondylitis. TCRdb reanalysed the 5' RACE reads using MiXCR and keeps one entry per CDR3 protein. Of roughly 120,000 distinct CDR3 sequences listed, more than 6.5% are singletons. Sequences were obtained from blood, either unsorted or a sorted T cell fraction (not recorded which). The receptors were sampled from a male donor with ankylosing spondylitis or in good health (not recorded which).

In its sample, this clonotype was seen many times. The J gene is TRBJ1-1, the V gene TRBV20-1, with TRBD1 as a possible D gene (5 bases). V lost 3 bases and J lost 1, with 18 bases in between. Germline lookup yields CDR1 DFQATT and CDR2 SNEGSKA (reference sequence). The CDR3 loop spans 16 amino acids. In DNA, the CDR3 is TGCAGTGCTAGCGTCGGAGGGGTGGATTCGAACACTGAAGCTTTCTTT. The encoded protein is CSASVGGVDSNTEAFF.

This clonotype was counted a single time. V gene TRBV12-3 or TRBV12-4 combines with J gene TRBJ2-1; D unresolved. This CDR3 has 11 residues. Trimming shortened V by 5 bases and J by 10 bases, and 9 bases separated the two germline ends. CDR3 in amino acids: CASSPLTEQFF. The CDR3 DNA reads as TGTGCCAGCAGTCCCCTTACAGAGCAGTTCTTC.

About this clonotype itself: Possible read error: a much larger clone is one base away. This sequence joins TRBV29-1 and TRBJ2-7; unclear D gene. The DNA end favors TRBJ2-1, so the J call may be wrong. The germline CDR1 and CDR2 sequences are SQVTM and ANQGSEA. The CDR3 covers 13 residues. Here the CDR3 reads CSVRAQLVDEQFF. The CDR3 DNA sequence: TGCAGCGTCAGAGCCCAGCTCGTGGATGAGCAGTTCTTC.

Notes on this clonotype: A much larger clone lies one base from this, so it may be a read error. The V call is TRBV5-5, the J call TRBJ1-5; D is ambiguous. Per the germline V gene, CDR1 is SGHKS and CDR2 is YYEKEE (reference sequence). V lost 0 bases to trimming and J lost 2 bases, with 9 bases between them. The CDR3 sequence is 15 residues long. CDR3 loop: CASSLEGWCNQPQHF. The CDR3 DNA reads TGTGCCAGCAGCTTGGAAGGATGGTGCAATCAGCCCCAGCATTTT.

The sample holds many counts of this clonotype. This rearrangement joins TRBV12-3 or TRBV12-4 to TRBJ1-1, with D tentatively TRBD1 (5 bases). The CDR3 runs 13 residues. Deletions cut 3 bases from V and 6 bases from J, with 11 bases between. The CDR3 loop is CASSLKGHAEAFF. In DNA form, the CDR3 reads TGTGCCAGCAGTTTGAAGGGGCACGCTGAAGCTTTCTTT.

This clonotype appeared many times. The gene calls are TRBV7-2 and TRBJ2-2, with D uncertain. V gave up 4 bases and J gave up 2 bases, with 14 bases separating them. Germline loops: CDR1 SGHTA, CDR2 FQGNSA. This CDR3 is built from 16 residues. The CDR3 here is CASSSRPGPNTGELFF. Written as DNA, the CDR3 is TGTGCCAGCAGCTCTCGGCCAGGACCTAACACCGGGGAGCTGTTTTTT.

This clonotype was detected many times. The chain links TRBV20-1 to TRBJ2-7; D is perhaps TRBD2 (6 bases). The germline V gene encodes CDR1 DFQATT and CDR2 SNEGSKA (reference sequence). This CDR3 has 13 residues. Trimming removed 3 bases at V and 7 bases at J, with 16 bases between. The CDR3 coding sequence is TGCAGTGCTAGCCCCCCCGATAGCGGTGAGCAGTACTTC. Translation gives CSASPPDSGEQYF.

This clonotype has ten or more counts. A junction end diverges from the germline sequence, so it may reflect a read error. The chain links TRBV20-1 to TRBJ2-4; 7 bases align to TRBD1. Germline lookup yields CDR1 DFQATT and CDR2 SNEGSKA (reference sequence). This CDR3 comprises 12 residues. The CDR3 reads CSAGTAENIQYF. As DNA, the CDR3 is TGCAGTGCTGGGACAGCCGAAAACATTCAGTACTTC.

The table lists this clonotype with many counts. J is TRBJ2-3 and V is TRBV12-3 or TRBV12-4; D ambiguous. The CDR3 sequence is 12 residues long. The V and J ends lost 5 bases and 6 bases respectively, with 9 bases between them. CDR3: CASSPVGDTQYF. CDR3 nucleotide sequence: TGTGCCAGCAGTCCGGTGGGTGATACGCAGTATTTT.

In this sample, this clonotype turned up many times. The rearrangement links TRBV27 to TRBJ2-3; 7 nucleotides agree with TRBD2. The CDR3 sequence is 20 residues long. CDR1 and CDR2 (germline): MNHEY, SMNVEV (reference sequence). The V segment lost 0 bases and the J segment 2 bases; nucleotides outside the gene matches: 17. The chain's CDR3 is CASSLSGGSFARTDTDTQYF. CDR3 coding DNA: TGTGCCAGCAGTTTATCCGGCGGGAGTTTCGCTCGTACTGACACAGATACGCAGTATTTT.

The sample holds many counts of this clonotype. The CDR3 reads CASSWDQGEITGELFF. Written as DNA, the CDR3 is TGTGCCAGCAGTTGGGACCAAGGGGAAATCACCGGGGAGCTGTTTTTT. The chain has TRBV12-3 or TRBV12-4 and TRBJ2-2; possibly TRBD1 or TRBD2 for D (5 bases each). The CDR3 is made up of 16 amino acids. The germline V and J ends were trimmed by 4 bases and 4 bases, with 16 bases remaining between them.

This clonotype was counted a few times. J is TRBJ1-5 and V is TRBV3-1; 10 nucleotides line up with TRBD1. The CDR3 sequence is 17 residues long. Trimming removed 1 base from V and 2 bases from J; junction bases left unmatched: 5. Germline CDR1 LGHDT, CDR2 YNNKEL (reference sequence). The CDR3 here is CASSQGRDRGRNQPQHF. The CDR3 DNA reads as TGTGCCAGCAGCCAAGGGAGGGACAGGGGCCGCAATCAGCCCCAGCATTTT.

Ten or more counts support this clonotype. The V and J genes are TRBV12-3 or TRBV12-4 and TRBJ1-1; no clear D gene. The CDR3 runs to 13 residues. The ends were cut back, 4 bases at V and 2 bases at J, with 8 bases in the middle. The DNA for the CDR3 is TGTGCCAGCAGTTCACAAGGAAACACTGAAGCTTTCTTT. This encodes CASSSQGNTEAFF.

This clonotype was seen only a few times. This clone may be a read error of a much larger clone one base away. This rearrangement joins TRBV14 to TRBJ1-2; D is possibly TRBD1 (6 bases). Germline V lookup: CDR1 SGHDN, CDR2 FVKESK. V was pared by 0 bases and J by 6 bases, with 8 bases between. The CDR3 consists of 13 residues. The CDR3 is CASSQDRGDGYTF. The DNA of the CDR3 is TGTGCCAGCAGCCAAGACAGGGGTGATGGCTACACCTTC.

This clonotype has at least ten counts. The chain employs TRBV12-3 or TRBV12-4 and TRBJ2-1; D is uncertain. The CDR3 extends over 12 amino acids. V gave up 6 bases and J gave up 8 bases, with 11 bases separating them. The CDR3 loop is CASRPDGHEQFF. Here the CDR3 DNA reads TGTGCCAGCAGACCCGATGGTCATGAGCAGTTCTTC.

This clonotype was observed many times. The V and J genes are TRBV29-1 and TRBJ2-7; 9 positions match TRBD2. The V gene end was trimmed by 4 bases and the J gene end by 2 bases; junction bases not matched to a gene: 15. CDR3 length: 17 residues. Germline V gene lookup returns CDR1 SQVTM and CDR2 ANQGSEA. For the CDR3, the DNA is TGCAGCGTTGCAAGAGGTAGCGGGAGTGTTCCCACCTACGAGCAGTACTTC. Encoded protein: CSVARGSGSVPTYEQYF.

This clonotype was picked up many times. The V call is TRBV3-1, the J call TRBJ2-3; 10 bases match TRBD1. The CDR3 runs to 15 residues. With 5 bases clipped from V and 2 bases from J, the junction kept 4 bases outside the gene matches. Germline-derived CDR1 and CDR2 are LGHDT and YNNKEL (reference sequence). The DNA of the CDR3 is TGTGCCAGCAGCTATGGACAGGGGGACACAGATACGCAGTATTTT. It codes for CASSYGQGDTDTQYF.

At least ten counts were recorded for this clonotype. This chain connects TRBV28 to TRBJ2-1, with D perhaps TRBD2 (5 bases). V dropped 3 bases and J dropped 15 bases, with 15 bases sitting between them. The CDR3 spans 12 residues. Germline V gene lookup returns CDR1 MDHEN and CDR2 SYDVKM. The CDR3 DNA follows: TGTGCCAGCAGTTTTTCCGGGATAAAGGGGTTCTTC. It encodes CASSFSGIKGFF.

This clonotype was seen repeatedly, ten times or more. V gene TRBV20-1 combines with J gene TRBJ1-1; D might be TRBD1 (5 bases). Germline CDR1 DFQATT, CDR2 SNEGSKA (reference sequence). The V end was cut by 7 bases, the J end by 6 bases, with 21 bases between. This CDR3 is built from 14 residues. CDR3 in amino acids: CSVKTKQGRSEAFF. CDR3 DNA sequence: TGCAGTGTCAAAACGAAGCAGGGAAGGTCTGAAGCTTTCTTT.

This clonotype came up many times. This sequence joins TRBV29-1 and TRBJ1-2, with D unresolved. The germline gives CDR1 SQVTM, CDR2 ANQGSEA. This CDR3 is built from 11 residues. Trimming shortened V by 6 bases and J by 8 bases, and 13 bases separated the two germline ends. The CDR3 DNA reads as TGCAGCGTGCCTCTGGAGGGCGGCTACACCTTC. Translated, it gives CSVPLEGGYTF.

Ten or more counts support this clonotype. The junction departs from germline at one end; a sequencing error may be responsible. Written as DNA, the CDR3 is TGTGCTAGCAGCTCGACAGGGGGGGAAACCCAGTACTTC. Encoded protein: CASSSTGGETQYF. The chain employs TRBV7-7 and TRBJ2-5, with TRBD1 matching 9 bases. The V gene's germline CDR1 is SSHAT and CDR2 FNYEAQ (reference sequence). This CDR3 contains 13 residues.

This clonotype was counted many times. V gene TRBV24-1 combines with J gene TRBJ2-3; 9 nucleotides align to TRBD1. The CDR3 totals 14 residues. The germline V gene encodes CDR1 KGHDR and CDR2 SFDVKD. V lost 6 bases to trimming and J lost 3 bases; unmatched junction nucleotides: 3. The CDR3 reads CATSSGQGTDTQYF. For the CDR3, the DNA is TGTGCCACCAGTTCCGGACAGGGGACAGATACGCAGTATTTT.

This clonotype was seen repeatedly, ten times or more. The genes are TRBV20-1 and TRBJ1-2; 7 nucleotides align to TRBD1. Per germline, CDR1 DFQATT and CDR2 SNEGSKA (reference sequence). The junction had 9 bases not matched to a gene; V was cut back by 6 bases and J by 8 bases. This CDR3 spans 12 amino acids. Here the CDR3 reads CSAPTGQRGYTF. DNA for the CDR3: TGCAGTGCCCCGACAGGGCAGCGGGGCTACACCTTC.

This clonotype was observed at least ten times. As DNA, the CDR3 is TGTGCCAGCAGCCCCGACAGGGTATACACTGAAGCTTTCTTT. As protein: CASSPDRVYTEAFF. The V gene is TRBV12-3 or TRBV12-4, the J gene TRBJ1-1; 7 bases map to TRBD1. The J segment lost 3 bases and the V segment lost 6 bases, leaving 7 bases of the junction unmatched. This CDR3 comprises 14 residues.

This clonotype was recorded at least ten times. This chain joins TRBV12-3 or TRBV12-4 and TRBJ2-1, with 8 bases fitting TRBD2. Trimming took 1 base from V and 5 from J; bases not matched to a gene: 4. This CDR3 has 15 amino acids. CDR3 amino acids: CASSLDGGAHNEQFF. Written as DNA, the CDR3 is TGTGCCAGCAGTTTAGACGGGGGGGCCCACAATGAGCAGTTCTTC.

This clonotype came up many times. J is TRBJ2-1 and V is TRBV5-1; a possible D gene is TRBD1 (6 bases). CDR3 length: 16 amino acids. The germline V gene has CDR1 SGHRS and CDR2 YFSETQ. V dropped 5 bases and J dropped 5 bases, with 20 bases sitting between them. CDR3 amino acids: CASSPDRTVKDNEQFF. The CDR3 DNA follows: TGCGCCAGCAGTCCCGATCGGACAGTAAAAGACAATGAGCAGTTCTTC.